This is a list of T cell receptor beta chains from one sample in a study of molecular identifiers for immune sequencing clone quantification. TCRdb re-derived calls from the PCR reads in MiXCR, one entry per CDR3 protein. The sample has 460,000 or so distinct CDR3 sequences, about 25% seen once. Input material: naive CD8+ T cells from blood, with Jurkat cell RNA spiked in. These TCRs come from a human donor in good health. Some libraries in this study had Jurkat cell RNA spiked in. CDR3s include the opening cysteine and the closing phenylalanine or tryptophan. D genes are given only for firm matches. The size of a clone is reported for some rows only, either as once, few or many, or as a class for expanded clones.

clone_size,v_call,j_call,d_call,cdr3_aa
many,TRBV14,TRBJ2-3,-,CASSQHPGTDTQYF
-,TRBV4-1,TRBJ2-1,-,CASSQVWRRESYNEQFF
many,TRBV15,TRBJ2-3,-,CATSREGYGTDTQYF
-,TRBV5-6,TRBJ2-7,TRBD1,CASSLAKGQGRYEQYF
-,TRBV7-9,TRBJ2-5,TRBD2,CASSPRTSVRALETQYF
-,TRBV6-5,TRBJ2-2,TRBD2,CASSSDGLAGLNTGELFF
many,TRBV6-2/TRBV6-3,TRBJ1-1,-,CASSTNAGGTEAFF
few,TRBV2,TRBJ2-7,-,CASSPTGFDFTYEQYF
few,TRBV12-3/TRBV12-4,TRBJ2-5,-,CASSPVDRGETQYF
few,TRBV20-1,TRBJ2-3,-,CSARGVGAWSTDTQYF
many,TRBV2,TRBJ1-1,-,CASSGTYEAFF
-,TRBV3-1,TRBJ2-5,-,CATGELGDGQETQYF
-,TRBV27,TRBJ2-6,-,CASSVYGANVLTF
many,TRBV5-6,TRBJ2-5,TRBD2,CASSSRASGFQETQYF
-,TRBV12-3/TRBV12-4,TRBJ2-5,TRBD1,CASSSPGGQETLYF
-,TRBV7-7,TRBJ2-5,-,CASSPRLRRETQYF
few,TRBV19,TRBJ2-7,TRBD2,CASSMGTRGLAGAEQYF
few,TRBV4-1,TRBJ1-1,-,CASSPTFPGDEAFF
-,TRBV25-1,TRBJ2-3,TRBD2,CASSESTSGMILDTQYF
-,TRBV20-1,TRBJ2-7,TRBD2,CSASSGSIYEQYF
-,TRBV12-3/TRBV12-4,TRBJ2-5,-,CASSLMGMETQYF
-,TRBV27,TRBJ1-1,-,CASGPWKGLSEAFF
-,TRBV15,TRBJ2-1,-,CATEGRHDNEQFF
-,TRBV20-1,TRBJ1-1,TRBD1,CSASPRDRNTEAFF
-,TRBV3-1,TRBJ2-6,-,CASSQDYGAGANVPTF
many,TRBV28,TRBJ2-7,-,CASSRNVGGREQYF
few,TRBV6-5,TRBJ2-5,-,CASSYSNGEQETQYF
-,TRBV14,TRBJ1-4,-,CASSQDTWFEKLFF
many,TRBV28,TRBJ2-6,TRBD1,CASSHRGRVSGANVLTF
many,TRBV7-9,TRBJ1-1,-,CASTHWAGEAFF
many,TRBV7-9,TRBJ2-3,-,CASSYGTISTDTQYF
-,TRBV7-2,TRBJ1-1,TRBD1,CASSTPRGTGNTEAFF
few,TRBV29-1,TRBJ2-1,-,CSVEVPVPDRNEQFF
-,TRBV11-2,TRBJ1-1,TRBD1,CAGSLDEGTGIRRTEAFF
-,TRBV19,TRBJ2-7,-,CATEEGYEQYF
many,TRBV4-3,TRBJ2-3,TRBD2,CASSQDRSLAVPLGTQYF
many,TRBV7-2,TRBJ2-7,-,CASSSDIPSYEQYF
few,TRBV7-9,TRBJ2-2,TRBD2,CASSPASGKRAGELFF
-,TRBV30,TRBJ2-2,TRBD1,CAWSDRDTGELFF
few,TRBV27,TRBJ2-1,-,CASRIAWSLHNNEQFF
-,TRBV10-2,TRBJ1-5,-,CASSEGIRYDSNQPQHF
many,TRBV6-2/TRBV6-3,TRBJ1-6,-,CASSSIRTDLHSPLHF
-,TRBV15,TRBJ2-7,TRBD1,CATSIWTGGEQYF
-,TRBV9,TRBJ2-3,-,CASSVEGFGTDTQYF
-,TRBV10-2,TRBJ1-6,-,CASSWTGDYNSPLHF
few,TRBV28,TRBJ2-2,-,CASSLGPRELITGELFF
-,TRBV4-3,TRBJ1-2,-,CASSGDAAGGYGYTF
-,TRBV7-2,TRBJ1-5,TRBD1,CASSSGQGTQPQNF
few,TRBV27,TRBJ2-7,TRBD1,CASSPRQGLASEQYF
-,TRBV4-1,TRBJ1-5,TRBD1,CASSQTGVGQPQHF
few,TRBV2,TRBJ2-2,-,CASSEAKGSRVRAGELFF
-,TRBV7-9,TRBJ2-2,-,CASSPRVTNTGELFF
many,TRBV30,TRBJ2-7,-,CAWTEESNYEQYF
few,TRBV20-1,TRBJ2-1,TRBD2,CSAEPGLAGVLFF
few,TRBV2,TRBJ1-5,TRBD1,CASSPDRDSQPQHF
few,TRBV19,TRBJ2-1,TRBD2,CASTMGLAGQEQFF
few,TRBV7-9,TRBJ2-4,TRBD1,CASSQRTGLAKNIQYF
-,TRBV7-9,TRBJ2-1,-,CASSTNRVNAQFF
few,TRBV20-1,TRBJ2-5,-,CSARGGPAETQYF
-,TRBV7-9,TRBJ2-3,TRBD2,CASSPTSGGAVDTQYF